The rows below give T cell receptor beta chains drawn from one sample of a study of cytomegalovirus exposure and HLA in healthy donors. TCRdb's copy holds only in-frame clones and misses some; the assay was immunoSEQ multiplex PCR. This table holds fewer than 200,000 clones, roughly 89% found once. The sequenced sample consisted of PBMCs. The source is a woman aged 30 to 39 in good health and CMV-seronegative. Both conserved end residues are part of each CDR3. D genes are given only for firm matches.

j_call	d_call	v_call	cdr3_length	cdr3_aa
TRBJ2-3	-	TRBV2	12	CASSFSRETQYF
TRBJ1-2	-	TRBV5-6	12	CASSTDNYGYTF
TRBJ2-1	TRBD2	TRBV11-3	14	CASSLETSGVEQFF
TRBJ2-5	TRBD2	TRBV5-1	17	CASTIGLAGNVQETQYF
TRBJ2-3	TRBD1	TRBV6-6	14	CASTMGQTTDTQYF
TRBJ2-2	TRBD1	TRBV2	12	CASTQGAGELFF
TRBJ1-1	-	TRBV7-9	12	CASSSGGTEAFF
TRBJ2-1	TRBD2	TRBV5-1	19	CASSESSRSSGGFSNEQFF
TRBJ2-1	TRBD1	TRBV15	15	CATSRERDRGYEQFF
TRBJ2-3	TRBD2	TRBV5-1	17	CASSRTGTSVFLDTQYF
TRBJ2-1	TRBD1	TRBV27	15	CASSPTGGFPNEQFF
TRBJ1-2	TRBD1	TRBV11-2	16	CASSSPGTGLNYGYTF
TRBJ1-1	-	TRBV27	15	CASSLSGSGGAEAFF
TRBJ1-2	TRBD1	TRBV19	15	CASSKGRGLPYGYTF
TRBJ2-5	-	TRBV27	16	CASSLSAGGYQETQYF
TRBJ1-2	TRBD1	TRBV6-5	15	CASRTNRGTGYGYTF
TRBJ2-5	-	TRBV11-2	15	CASSLKGFLQETQYF
TRBJ2-1	-	TRBV27	15	CASSFRDGGYNEQFF
TRBJ2-3	-	TRBV9	14	CASSVGPSTDTQYF
TRBJ2-1	-	TRBV27	14	CASSWGGGYNEQFF
TRBJ1-6	-	TRBV5-6	17	CASSLTRGGGYNSPLHF
TRBJ2-7	TRBD1	TRBV12-5	14	CASGRDRATYEQYF
TRBJ1-1	TRBD1	TRBV30	15	CAWTPIGTVNTEAFF
TRBJ2-1	TRBD2	TRBV4-2	15	CASSQVLAGNNEQFF
TRBJ2-7	TRBD1	TRBV2	15	CASSRGGTGVVEQYF
TRBJ1-2	-	TRBV11-2	14	CASSLGEGGYGYTF
TRBJ1-4	-	TRBV4-1	16	CASSQEGGTGNEKLFF
TRBJ2-7	TRBD1	TRBV19	15	CASSISGQGEYEQYF
TRBJ2-1	TRBD2	TRBV12-5	16	CASGLAKSGGYNEQFF
TRBJ2-7	TRBD1	TRBV10-3	15	CAITPGTGGTYEQYF
TRBJ1-5	-	TRBV10-2	15	CASSATVTRNQPQHF
TRBJ2-7	-	TRBV27	13	CASSFGTSYEQYF
TRBJ2-7	-	TRBV6-1	10	CASSDNEQYF
TRBJ2-7	-	TRBV2	14	CASSAETVSYEQYF
TRBJ2-1	TRBD2	TRBV7-2	15	CASSFTSGGFDEQFF
TRBJ1-1	TRBD1	TRBV15	14	CATSHRQGNTEAFF
TRBJ1-2	-	TRBV27	12	CASSGSNYGYTF
TRBJ2-1	TRBD2	TRBV5-1	16	CASSLAGRGGNNEQFF
TRBJ2-7	TRBD2	TRBV28	13	CASRLGLAGEQYF
TRBJ2-4	-	TRBV13	17	CASSSGLAGIAKNIQYF
TRBJ1-2	TRBD1	TRBV6-1	15	CASSEKMSGGYGYTF
TRBJ2-1	TRBD2	TRBV19	19	CASSHLRTSGGGGPGEQFF
TRBJ2-4	TRBD2	TRBV2	18	CASSQPSSGGGTKNIQYF
TRBJ2-7	TRBD1	TRBV29-1	16	CSVSRPDRGRGYEQYF
TRBJ1-2	TRBD1	TRBV9	15	CASTAGTGGNYGYTF